This T cell receptor beta chain was identified in a study of graft-versus-host responses after intestinal transplantation. Whole-study context: All of the recipients had induction that used anti-thymocyte globulin, then tacrolimus and steroids for 2 to 3 years.

Data came from immunoSEQ multiplex PCR; TCRdb stores just in-frame clones and leaves some out. The repertoire holds about 80,000 clones, with around 92% as singletons. Trimming shortened V by 2 bases and J by 5 bases, and 12 bases separated the two germline ends. The germline CDR1 and CDR2 sequences are GTSNPN and SVGIG (reference sequence). This CDR3 has 13 residues. The sequences come from PBMCs, collected 98 days after intestinal transplantation. The V call is TRBV30, the J call TRBJ1-1; D is perhaps TRBD1 (6 bases). The receptor comes from a human patient who received an intestinal transplant, so some T cells may come from the graft donor. The CDR3 loop reads CAWSKGGGTEAFF. The CDR3 bases are TGTGCCTGGAGTAAAGGGGGAGGGACTGAAGCTTTCTTT.